Sequencing of this T cell receptor (beta chain) was carried out in a study of neurological immune-mediated disorders. Many counts were recorded for this clonotype. 5'RACE employing 10-nucleotide random UMIs yielded the cDNA. A single record per CDR3 protein comes from TCRdb applying MiXCR to the 5' RACE reads. The sample holds roughly 60,000 distinct CDR3 sequences; 4% are singletons and the top ten take more than 1.5%. Germline V CDR1 and CDR2: DFQATT, SNEGSKA (reference sequence). With 6 bases removed from V and 3 bases from J, the gap between germline ends came to 15 bases. The CDR3 runs to 13 residues.

Sequencing was performed on CD4+ T cells from blood. This sequence was found in a woman aged 40 to 50 with multiple sclerosis. V gene TRBV20-1 combines with J gene TRBJ2-7; no firm D call. The DNA for the CDR3 is TGCAGTGCGACCCGACGGGCTCACTACGAGCAGTACTTC. It codes for CSATRRAHYEQYF.